The sequence of this TCR beta chain was determined in a study of blood T cell repertoires in COVID-19. Method: immunoSEQ multiplex PCR; TCRdb's copy keeps in-frame clones and lacks some. The table has some 350,000 clones, 87% seen once. The CDR3 runs to 14 residues. Trimming pared 4 bases from V and 6 bases from J, leaving 17 bases between. Germline lookup yields CDR1 SGHRS and CDR2 YFSETQ. The chain joins TRBV5-1 to TRBJ2-7; maybe TRBD1 (7 bases). This clonotype was sampled from a woman aged 25 to 45 who had recovered from COVID-19. Sequences were obtained from PBMCs or T cells enriched from blood (not recorded which). CDR3 region: CASSAGTARGEQYF. CDR3 coding DNA: TGCGCCAGCAGCGCGGGGACAGCTCGGGGCGAGCAGTACTTC.